These T cell receptor beta chains were read from a single sample in a study of blood T cells in healthy people across ages. TCRdb fed the 5' RACE reads into MiXCR, producing one record per CDR3 protein. The sample carries 600,000 to 900,000 distinct CDR3 sequences, roughly 26% recorded once. A further study also used this sample, focusing on T cells of mothers and their children.

The specimen was blood. The receptors originated from a boy younger than 18 in good health. Each CDR3 is given with its conserved first and last residue. Fields, in order: V gene, clone size, D gene, J gene, CDR3 protein, CDR3 DNA. The D gene is left open where the match is weak. Not every row has a clone size; where given, it reads once, few, many or a size class.

TRBV6-1	few	TRBD2	TRBJ2-5	CASSLGLAGGRETQYF	TGTGCCAGCAGTCTCGGACTAGCGGGGGGACGAGAGACCCAGTACTTC
TRBV24-1	few	TRBD1	TRBJ2-1	CATSETGTGGNEQFF	TGTGCCACCAGTGAAACCGGGACAGGGGGCAATGAGCAGTTCTTC
TRBV29-1	NA	TRBD1	TRBJ1-3	CSVAGGSGNTIYF	TGCAGCGTAGCAGGGGGCTCTGGAAACACCATATATTTT
TRBV7-9	NA	NA	TRBJ2-2	CASSHTQGNTGELFF	TGTGCCAGCAGCCATACCCAGGGGAACACCGGGGAGCTGTTTTTT
TRBV25-1	few	TRBD1	TRBJ1-1	CASSEPGQGFTEAFF	TGTGCCAGCAGTGAACCGGGACAGGGGTTCACTGAAGCTTTCTTT
TRBV10-2	NA	NA	TRBJ2-7	CASSESAGEYEQYF	TGCGCCAGCAGTGAGTCGGCAGGGGAGTACGAGCAGTACTTC
TRBV6-2/TRBV6-3	NA	TRBD2	TRBJ2-3	CASSSRLAGRVIVYTQYF	TGTGCCAGCAGTTCGAGACTAGCGGGGCGCGTCATCGTATATACGCAGTATTTT
TRBV29-1	few	NA	TRBJ1-3	CSVELDSGNTIYF	TGCAGCGTTGAACTGGACTCTGGAAACACCATATATTTT
TRBV12-3/TRBV12-4	NA	NA	TRBJ2-6	CASSSSGANVPTF	TGTGCCAGCAGTTCCTCGGGGGCCAACGTCCCGACTTTC
TRBV4-1	NA	TRBD2	TRBJ2-5	CASSPVERGAEETQYF	TGCGCCAGCAGCCCCGTCGAGCGGGGGGCAGAAGAGACCCAGTACTTC
TRBV12-5	few	TRBD2	TRBJ2-7	CASGLVAGSYEQYF	TGTGCTAGTGGTTTGGTAGCGGGGAGCTACGAGCAGTACTTC
TRBV5-1	NA	NA	TRBJ1-1	CASSLAGAGGTEAFF	TGCGCCAGCAGCTTGGCCGGGGCGGGAGGCACTGAAGCTTTCTTT
TRBV20-1	NA	NA	TRBJ2-7	CSARGIQGRDTSYEQYF	TGCAGTGCCCGAGGGATTCAGGGTCGGGACACCTCCTACGAGCAGTACTTC
TRBV6-1	few	NA	TRBJ2-1	CASSARGPPPEQFF	TGTGCCAGCAGTGCTCGGGGGCCTCCACCTGAGCAGTTCTTC
TRBV7-9	few	TRBD2	TRBJ2-7	CASSFPSAGTSSYEQYF	TGTGCCAGCAGCTTCCCTTCCGCTGGGACTAGCTCCTACGAGCAGTACTTC
TRBV3-1	NA	TRBD2	TRBJ2-5	CAGSHEGGVKQYF	TGTGCCGGCAGCCACGAGGGAGGGGTTAAGCAGTACTTC
TRBV6-5	NA	NA	TRBJ2-2	CASKIRAYTGELFF	TGTGCCAGCAAGATAAGGGCCTACACCGGGGAGCTGTTTTTT
TRBV29-1	few	NA	TRBJ2-3	CSVSQGESTDTQYF	TGCAGCGTATCACAGGGAGAAAGCACAGATACGCAGTATTTT
TRBV7-2	NA	NA	TRBJ2-7	CASRGRDYEQYF	TGTGCCAGCAGGGGCAGGGACTACGAGCAGTACTTC
TRBV29-1	NA	NA	TRBJ1-2	CSVGGVIIRGYTF	TGCAGCGTTGGCGGGGTGATTATTCGTGGCTACACCTTC
TRBV7-9	many	NA	TRBJ2-1	CASSPPFRKGNEQFF	TGTGCCAGCAGCCCCCCCTTTCGTAAAGGCAATGAGCAGTTCTTC
TRBV12-5	few	NA	TRBJ2-6	CASGFGATGANVLTF	TGTGCTAGTGGTTTTGGTGCAACTGGGGCCAACGTCCTGACTTTC
TRBV29-1	NA	NA	TRBJ1-2	CSVEDTRDNYGYTF	TGCAGCGTTGAAGATACACGGGATAACTATGGCTACACCTTC